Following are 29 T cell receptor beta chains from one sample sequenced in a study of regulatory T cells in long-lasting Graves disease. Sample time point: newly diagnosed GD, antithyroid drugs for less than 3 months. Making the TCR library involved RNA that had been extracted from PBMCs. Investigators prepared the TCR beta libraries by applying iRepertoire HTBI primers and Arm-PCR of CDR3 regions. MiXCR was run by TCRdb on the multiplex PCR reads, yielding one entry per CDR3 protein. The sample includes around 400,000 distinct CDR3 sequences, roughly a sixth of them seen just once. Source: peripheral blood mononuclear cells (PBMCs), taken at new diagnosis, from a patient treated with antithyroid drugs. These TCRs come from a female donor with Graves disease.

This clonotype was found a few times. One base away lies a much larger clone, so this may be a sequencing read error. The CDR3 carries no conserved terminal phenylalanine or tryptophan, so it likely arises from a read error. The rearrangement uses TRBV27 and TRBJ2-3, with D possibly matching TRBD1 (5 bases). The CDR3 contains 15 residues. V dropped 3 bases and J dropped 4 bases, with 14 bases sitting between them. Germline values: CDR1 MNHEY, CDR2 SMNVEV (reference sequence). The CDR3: CASSFQGRNADTQYL. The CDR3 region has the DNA TGTGCCAGCAGTTTCCAGGGAAGGAATGCAGATACGCAGTATCTT.

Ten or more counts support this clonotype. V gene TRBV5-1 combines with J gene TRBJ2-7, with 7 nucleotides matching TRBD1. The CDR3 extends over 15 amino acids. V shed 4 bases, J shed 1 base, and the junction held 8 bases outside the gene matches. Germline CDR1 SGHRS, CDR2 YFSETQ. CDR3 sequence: CASSRDGTESYEQYF. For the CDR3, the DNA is TGCGCCAGCAGCAGAGACGGGACAGAGTCCTACGAGCAGTACTTC.

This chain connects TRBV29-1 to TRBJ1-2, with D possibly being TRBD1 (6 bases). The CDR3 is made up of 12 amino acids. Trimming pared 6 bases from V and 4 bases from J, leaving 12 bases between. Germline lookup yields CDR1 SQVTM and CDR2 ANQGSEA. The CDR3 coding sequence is TGCAGCGTCCCGGGGGGCTCCTATGGCTACACCTTC. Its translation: CSVPGGSYGYTF.

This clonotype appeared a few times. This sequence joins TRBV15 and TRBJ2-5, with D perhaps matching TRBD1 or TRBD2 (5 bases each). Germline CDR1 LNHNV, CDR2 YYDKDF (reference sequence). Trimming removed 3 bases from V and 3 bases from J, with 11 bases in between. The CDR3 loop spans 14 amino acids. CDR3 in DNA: TGTGCCACCAGCAGTTGGGACGGCGAAGAGACCCAGTACTTC. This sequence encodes CATSSWDGEETQYF.

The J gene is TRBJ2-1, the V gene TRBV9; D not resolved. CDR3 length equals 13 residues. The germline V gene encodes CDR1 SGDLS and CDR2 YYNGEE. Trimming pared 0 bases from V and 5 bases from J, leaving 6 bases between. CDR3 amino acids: CASSVDHHNEQFF. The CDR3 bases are TGTGCCAGCAGCGTAGATCACCACAATGAGCAGTTCTTC.

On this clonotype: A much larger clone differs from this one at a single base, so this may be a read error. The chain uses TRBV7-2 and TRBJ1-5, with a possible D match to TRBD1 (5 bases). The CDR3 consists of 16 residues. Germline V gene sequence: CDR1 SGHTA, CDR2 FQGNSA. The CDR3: CACSSRADSTNQPQHF. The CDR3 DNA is TGTGCCTGCAGCTCACGCGCCGACAGCACAAATCAGCCCCAGCATTTT.

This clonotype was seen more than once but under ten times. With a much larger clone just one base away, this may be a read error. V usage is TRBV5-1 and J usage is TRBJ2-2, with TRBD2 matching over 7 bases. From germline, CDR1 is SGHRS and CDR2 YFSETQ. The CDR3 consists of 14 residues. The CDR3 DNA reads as TGCGTCAGCCGTAGCGGGCTGAACACCGGGGAGCTGTTTTTT. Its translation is CVSRSGLNTGELFF.

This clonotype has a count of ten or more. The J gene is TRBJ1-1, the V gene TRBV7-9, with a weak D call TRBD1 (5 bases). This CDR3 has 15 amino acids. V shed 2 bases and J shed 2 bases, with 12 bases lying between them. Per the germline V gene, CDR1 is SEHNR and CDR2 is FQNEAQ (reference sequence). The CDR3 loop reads CASSLPSGSNTEAFF. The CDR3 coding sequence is TGTGCCAGCAGCTTACCCTCAGGGTCAAACACTGAAGCTTTCTTT.

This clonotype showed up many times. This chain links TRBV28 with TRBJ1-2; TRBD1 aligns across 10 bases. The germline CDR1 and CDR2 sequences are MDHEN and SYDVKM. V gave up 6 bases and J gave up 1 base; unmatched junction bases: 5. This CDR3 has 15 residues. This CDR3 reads CASRGTGVFNYGYTF. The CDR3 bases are TGTGCCAGCAGGGGGACAGGGGTTTTTAACTATGGCTACACCTTC.

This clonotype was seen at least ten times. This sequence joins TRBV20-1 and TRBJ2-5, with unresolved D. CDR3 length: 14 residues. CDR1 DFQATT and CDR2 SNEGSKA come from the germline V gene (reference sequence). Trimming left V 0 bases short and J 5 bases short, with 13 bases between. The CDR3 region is CSARDGRQDETQYF. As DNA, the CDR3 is TGCAGTGCTAGAGATGGGCGCCAGGATGAGACCCAGTACTTC.

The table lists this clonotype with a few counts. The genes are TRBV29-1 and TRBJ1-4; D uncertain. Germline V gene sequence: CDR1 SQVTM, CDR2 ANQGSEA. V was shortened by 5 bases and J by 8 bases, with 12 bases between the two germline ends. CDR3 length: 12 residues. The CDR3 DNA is TGCAGCGTTCACCTCGGTGAAGAAAAACTGTTTTTT. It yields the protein CSVHLGEEKLFF. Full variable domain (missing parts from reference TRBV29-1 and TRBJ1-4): SAVISQKPSRDICQRGTSLTIQCQVDSQVTMMFWYRQQPGQSLTLIATANQGSEATYESGFVIDKFPISRPNLTFSTLTVSNMSPEDSSIYLCSVHLGEEKLFFGSGTQLSVL.

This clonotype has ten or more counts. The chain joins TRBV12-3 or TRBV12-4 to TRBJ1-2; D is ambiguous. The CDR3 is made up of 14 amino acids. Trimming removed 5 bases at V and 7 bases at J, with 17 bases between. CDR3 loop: CASSPIERVGGYTF. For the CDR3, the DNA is TGTGCCAGCAGTCCAATTGAGCGGGTTGGTGGCTACACCTTC.

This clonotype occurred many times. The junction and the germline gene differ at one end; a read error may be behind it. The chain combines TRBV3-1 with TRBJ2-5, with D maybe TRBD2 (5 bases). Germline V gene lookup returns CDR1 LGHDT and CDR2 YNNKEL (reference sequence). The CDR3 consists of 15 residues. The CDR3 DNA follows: TGTGCCAGCACCCAACGGGGTGTGTTGGACGAGACCCAGTACTTC. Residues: CASTQRGVLDETQYF.

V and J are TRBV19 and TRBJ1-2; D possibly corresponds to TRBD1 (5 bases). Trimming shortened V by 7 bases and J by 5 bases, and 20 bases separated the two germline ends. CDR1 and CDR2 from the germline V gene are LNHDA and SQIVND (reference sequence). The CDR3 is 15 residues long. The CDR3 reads CASNKPSGTEYGYTF. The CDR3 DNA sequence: TGTGCCAGTAACAAGCCTTCCGGGACGGAGTATGGCTACACCTTC.

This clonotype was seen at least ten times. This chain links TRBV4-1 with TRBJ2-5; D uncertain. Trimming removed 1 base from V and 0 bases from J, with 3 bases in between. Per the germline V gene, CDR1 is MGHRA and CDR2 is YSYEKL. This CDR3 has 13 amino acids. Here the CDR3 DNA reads TGCGCCAGCAGCCAAGCTAACCAAGAGACCCAGTACTTC. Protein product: CASSQANQETQYF.

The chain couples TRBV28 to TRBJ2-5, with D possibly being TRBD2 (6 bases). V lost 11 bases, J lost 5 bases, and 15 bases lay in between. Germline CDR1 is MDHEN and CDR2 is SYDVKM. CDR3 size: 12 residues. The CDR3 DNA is TGTGCCGACCCGGAGGGTATGGAGACCCAGTACTTC. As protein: CADPEGMETQYF.

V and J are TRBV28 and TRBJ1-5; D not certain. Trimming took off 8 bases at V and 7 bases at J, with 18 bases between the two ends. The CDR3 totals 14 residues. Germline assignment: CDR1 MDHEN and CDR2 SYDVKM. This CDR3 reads CASRIGISRQPQHF. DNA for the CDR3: TGTGCCAGCCGAATCGGGATATCAAGGCAGCCCCAGCATTTT.

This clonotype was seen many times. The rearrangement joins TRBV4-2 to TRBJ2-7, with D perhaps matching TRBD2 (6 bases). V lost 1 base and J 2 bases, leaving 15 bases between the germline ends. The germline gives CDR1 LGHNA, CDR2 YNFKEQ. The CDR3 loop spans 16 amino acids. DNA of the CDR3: TGTGCCAGCAGCCAAGGTTGGAGGGACTCTACCTACGAGCAGTACTTC. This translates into CASSQGWRDSTYEQYF.

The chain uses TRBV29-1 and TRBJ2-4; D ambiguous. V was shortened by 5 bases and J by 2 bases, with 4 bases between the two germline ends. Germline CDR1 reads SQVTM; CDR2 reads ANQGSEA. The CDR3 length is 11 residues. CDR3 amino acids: CSVWSKNIQYF. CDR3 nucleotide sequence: TGCAGCGTTTGGTCCAAAAACATTCAGTACTTC.

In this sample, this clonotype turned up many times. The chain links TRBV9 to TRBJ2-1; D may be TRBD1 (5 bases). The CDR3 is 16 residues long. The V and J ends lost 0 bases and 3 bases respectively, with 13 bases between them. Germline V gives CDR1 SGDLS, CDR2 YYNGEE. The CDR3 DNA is TGTGCCAGCAGCGTAGCCTCGACAGAATACTACAATGAGCAGTTCTTC. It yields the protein CASSVASTEYYNEQFF.

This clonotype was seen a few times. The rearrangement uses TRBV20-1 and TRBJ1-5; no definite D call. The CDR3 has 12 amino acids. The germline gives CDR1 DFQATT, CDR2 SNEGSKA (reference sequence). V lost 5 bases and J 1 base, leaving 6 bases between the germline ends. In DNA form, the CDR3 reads TGCAGTGCTTACCAGAGCAATCAGCCCCAGCATTTT. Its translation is CSAYQSNQPQHF.

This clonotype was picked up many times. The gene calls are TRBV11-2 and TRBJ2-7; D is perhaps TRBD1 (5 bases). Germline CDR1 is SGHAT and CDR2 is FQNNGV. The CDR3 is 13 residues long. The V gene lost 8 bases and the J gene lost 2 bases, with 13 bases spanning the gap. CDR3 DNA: TGTGCCAGCTGGGGCCCTCCGACCTACGAGCAGTACTTC. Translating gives CASWGPPTYEQYF.

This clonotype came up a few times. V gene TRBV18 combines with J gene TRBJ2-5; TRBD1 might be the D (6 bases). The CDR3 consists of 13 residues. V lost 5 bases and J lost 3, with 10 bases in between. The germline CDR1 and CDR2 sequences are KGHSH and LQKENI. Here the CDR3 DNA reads TGTGCCAGCTCAAAACAGGGTAAAGAGACCCAGTACTTC. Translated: CASSKQGKETQYF.

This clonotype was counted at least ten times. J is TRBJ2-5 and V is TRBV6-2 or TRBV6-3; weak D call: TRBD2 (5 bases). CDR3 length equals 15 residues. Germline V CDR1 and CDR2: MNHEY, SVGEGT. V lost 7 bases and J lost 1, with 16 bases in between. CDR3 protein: CASNSQAGSQETQYF. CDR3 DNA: TGTGCCAGCAACTCGCAGGCGGGCAGCCAAGAGACCCAGTACTTC.

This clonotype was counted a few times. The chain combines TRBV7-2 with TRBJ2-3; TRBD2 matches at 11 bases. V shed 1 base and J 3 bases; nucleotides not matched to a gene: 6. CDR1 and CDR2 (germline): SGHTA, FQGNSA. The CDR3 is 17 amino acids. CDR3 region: CASSLEAASGRTDTQYF. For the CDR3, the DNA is TGTGCCAGCAGCTTAGAGGCGGCTAGCGGGAGGACAGATACGCAGTATTTT. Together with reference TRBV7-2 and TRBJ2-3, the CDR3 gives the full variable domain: GAGVSQSPSNKVTEKGKDVELRCDPISGHTALYWYRQSLGQGLEFLIYFQGNSAPDKSGLPSDRFSAERTGGSVSTLTIQRTQQEDSAVYLCASSLEAASGRTDTQYFGPGTRLTVL.

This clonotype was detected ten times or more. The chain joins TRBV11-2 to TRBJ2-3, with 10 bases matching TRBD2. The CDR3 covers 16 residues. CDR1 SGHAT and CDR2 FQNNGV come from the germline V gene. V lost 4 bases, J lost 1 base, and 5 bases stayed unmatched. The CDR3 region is CASSSSSGSGTDTQYF. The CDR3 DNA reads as TGTGCCAGCAGCTCATCTAGCGGGAGTGGCACAGATACGCAGTATTTT.

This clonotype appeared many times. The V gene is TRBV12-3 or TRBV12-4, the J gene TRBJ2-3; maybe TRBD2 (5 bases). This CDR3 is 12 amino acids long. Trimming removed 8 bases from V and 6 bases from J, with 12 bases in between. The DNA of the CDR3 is TGTGCCAGCTGCGAGGGTACCGATACGCAGTATTTT. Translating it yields CASCEGTDTQYF.

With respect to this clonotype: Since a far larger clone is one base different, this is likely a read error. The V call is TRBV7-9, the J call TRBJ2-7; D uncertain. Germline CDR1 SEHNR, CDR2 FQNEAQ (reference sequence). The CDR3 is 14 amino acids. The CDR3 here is CACSYLGVGYEQYF. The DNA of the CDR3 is TGTGCCTGCAGTTACCTCGGAGTTGGCTACGAGCAGTACTTC.

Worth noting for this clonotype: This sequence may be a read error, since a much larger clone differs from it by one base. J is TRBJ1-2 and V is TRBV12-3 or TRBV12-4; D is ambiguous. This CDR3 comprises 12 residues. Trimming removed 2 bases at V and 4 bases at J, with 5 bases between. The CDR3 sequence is CASSLWAYGYTF. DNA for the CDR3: TGTGCCAGCAGTTTATGGGCCTATGGCTACACCTTC.